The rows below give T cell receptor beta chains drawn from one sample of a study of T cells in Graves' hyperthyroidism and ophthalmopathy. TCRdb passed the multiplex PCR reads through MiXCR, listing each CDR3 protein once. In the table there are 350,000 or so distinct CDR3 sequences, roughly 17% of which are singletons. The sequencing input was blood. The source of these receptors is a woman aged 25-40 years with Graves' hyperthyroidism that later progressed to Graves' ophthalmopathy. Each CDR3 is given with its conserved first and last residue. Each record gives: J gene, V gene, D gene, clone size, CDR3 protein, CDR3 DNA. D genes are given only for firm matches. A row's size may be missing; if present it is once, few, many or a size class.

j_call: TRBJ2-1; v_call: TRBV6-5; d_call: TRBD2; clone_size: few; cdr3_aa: CASSYSSGGRRNEQFF; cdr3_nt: TGTGCCAGCAGTTACTCTAGCGGGGGCCGAAGGAATGAGCAGTTCTTC
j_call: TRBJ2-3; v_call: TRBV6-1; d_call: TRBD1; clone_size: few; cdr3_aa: CASSETGVPADTQYF; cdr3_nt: TGTGCCAGCAGTGAGACAGGGGTCCCTGCAGATACGCAGTATTTT
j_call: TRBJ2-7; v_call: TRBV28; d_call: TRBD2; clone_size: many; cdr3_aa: CASTSRSSGLSYEQYF; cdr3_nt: TGTGCCAGCACATCGAGATCTAGCGGACTCTCCTACGAGCAGTACTTC
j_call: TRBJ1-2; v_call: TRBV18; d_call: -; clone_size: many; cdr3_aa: CASSPPEVYSGGYTF; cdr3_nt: TGTGCCAGCTCACCACCGGAGGTATACTCAGGGGGCTACACCTTC
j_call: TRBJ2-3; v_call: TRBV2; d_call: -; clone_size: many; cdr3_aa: CASSDPTSKGTDTQYF; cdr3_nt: TGTGCCAGCAGTGACCCCACTAGCAAGGGCACAGATACGCAGTATTTT
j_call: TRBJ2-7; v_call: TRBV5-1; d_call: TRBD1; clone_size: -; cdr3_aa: CASSTSGTEYEQYF; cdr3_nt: TGCGCCAGCAGCACTTCCGGGACAGAATACGAGCAGTACTTC
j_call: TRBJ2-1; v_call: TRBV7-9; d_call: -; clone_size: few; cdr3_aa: CASSLGEAWIYNEQFF; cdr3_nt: TGTGCCAGCAGCTTAGGTGAGGCCTGGATCTACAATGAGCAGTTCTTC
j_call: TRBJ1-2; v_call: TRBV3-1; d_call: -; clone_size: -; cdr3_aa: CASSPYSGALYGYTF; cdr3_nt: TGTGCCAGCAGCCCTTACTCAGGGGCCCTCTATGGCTACACCTTC
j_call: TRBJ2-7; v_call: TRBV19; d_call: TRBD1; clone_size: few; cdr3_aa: CASSYFSAGGGYEQYF; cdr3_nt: TGTGCCAGTAGTTATTTCTCGGCAGGGGGCGGCTACGAGCAGTACTTC
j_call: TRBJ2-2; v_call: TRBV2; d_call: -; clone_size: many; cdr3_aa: CASSYFPPGGGELFF; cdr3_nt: TGTGCCAGCAGCTACTTCCCCCCGGGTGGCGGGGAGCTGTTTTTT
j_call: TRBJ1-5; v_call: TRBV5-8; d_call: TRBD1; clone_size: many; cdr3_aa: CASSLGLIRDSYQPQHF; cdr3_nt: TGTGCCAGCAGCTTGGGTCTCATTAGGGACAGTTATCAGCCCCAGCATTTT
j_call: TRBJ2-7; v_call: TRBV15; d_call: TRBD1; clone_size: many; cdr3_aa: CATSTDRGYSYEQYF; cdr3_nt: TGTGCCACCAGCACAGACAGGGGCTACTCCTACGAGCAGTACTTC
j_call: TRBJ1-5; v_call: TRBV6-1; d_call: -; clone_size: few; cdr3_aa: CASKPRDTHSNQPQHF; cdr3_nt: TGTGCCAGTAAACCCCGGGACACTCATAGCAATCAGCCCCAGCATTTT
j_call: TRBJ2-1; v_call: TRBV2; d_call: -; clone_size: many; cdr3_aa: CASSEAPSYGLNSYNEQFF; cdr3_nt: TGTGCCAGCAGTGAAGCGCCAAGCTATGGTCTAAATTCCTACAATGAGCAGTTCTTC
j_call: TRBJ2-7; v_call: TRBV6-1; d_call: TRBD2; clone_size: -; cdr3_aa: CASTRPGLAGGNEQYF; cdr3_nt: TGTGCCAGCACGCGCCCGGGACTAGCGGGAGGCAACGAGCAGTACTTC
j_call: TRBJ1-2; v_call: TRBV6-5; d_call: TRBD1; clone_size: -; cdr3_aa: CASSYTGTGTYGYTF; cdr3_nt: TGTGCCAGCAGTTATACCGGGACAGGGACCTATGGCTACACCTTC
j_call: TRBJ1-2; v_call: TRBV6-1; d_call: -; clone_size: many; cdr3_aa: CASSYAEDRNYGYTF; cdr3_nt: TGTGCCAGCAGCTACGCCGAGGACAGAAACTATGGCTACACCTTC
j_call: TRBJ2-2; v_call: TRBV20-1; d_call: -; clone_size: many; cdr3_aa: CSARVRGELFF; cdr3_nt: TGCAGTGCTAGGGTCCGCGGGGAGCTGTTTTTT
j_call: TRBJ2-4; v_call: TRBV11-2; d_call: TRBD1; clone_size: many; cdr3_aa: CASSLWGQLAKNIQYF; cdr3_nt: TGTGCCAGCAGCCTATGGGGACAGCTAGCCAAAAACATTCAGTACTTC
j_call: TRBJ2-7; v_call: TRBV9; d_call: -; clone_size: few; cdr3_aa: CASSVAAGSYEQYF; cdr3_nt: TGTGCCAGCAGCGTAGCGGCAGGGTCCTACGAGCAGTACTTC
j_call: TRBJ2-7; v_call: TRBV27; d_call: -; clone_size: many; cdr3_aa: CATRKPESSYEQYF; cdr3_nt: TGTGCCACCCGGAAACCGGAGTCGTCGTACGAGCAGTACTTC
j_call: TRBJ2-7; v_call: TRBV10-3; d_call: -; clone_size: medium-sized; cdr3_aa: CAISESDWGFYEQYF; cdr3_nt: TGTGCCATCAGTGAGTCGGACTGGGGGTTCTACGAGCAGTACTTC
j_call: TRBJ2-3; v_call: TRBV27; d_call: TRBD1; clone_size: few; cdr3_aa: CASSLLGTGVSTDTQYF; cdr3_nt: TGTGCCAGCAGTTTGTTAGGGACAGGGGTCAGCACAGATACGCAGTATTTT
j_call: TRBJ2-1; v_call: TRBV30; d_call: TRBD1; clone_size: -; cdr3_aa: CASEKDRAGNEQFF; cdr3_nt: TGTGCCTCTGAGAAGGACAGGGCGGGGAATGAGCAGTTCTTC
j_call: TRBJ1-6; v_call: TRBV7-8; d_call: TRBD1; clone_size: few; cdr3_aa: CASSFGTDWLSSYNSPPHF; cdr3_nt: TGTGCCAGCAGCTTCGGGACAGACTGGCTTAGCTCCTATAATTCACCCCCCCACTTT
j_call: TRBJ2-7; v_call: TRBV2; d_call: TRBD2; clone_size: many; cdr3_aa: CASRSGTSAYEQYF; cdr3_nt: TGTGCCAGCAGGTCCGGGACTAGCGCTTACGAGCAGTACTTC
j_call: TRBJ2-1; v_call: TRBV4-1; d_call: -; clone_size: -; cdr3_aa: CASSQGEGVNEQFF; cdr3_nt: TGCGCCAGCAGCCAGGGCGAGGGGGTCAATGAGCAGTTCTTC
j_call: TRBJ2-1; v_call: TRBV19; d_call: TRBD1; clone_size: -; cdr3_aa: CASQIYRGYGNEQFF; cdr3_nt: TGTGCCAGTCAAATTTACAGGGGGTACGGGAATGAGCAGTTCTTC
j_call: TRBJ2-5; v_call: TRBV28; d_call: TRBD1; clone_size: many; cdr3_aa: CASSAPGTDQETQYF; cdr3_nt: TGTGCCAGCAGTGCTCCCGGGACAGACCAAGAGACCCAGTACTTC
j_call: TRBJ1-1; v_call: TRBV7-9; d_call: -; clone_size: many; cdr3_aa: CASSLVTLGEAFF; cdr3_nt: TGTGCCAGCAGCTTAGTTACCTTGGGAGAAGCTTTCTTT
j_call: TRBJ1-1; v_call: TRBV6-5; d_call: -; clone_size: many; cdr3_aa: CASSYKPSMNTEAFF; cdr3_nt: TGTGCCAGCAGTTACAAACCGTCAATGAACACTGAAGCTTTCTTT
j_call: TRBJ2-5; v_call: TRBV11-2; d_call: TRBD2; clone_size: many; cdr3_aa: CASSLDNVAGTSYF; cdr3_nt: TGTGCCAGCAGCTTAGATAACGTCGCCGGGACTAGTTACTTC
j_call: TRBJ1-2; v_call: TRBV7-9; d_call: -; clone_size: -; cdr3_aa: CASSLATTVPYGYTF; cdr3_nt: TGTGCCAGCAGCTTGGCGACGACAGTACCCTATGGCTACACCTTC
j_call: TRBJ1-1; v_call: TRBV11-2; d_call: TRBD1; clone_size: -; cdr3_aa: CATLGQGNTEAFF; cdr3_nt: TGTGCCACTCTTGGACAGGGAAACACTGAAGCTTTCTTT
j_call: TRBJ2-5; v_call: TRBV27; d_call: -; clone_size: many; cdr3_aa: CASSLSPGLTQYF; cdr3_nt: TGTGCCAGCAGTTTATCGCCAGGGTTGACCCAGTACTTC
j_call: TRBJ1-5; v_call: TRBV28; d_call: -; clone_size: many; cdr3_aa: CASSSQGLGQPQHF; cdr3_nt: TGTGCCAGCAGTTCACAGGGTTTGGGGCAGCCCCAGCATTTT
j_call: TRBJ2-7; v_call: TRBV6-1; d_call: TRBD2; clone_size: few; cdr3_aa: CASASGRLHEQYF; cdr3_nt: TGTGCCAGCGCTAGCGGGAGGTTGCACGAGCAGTACTTC
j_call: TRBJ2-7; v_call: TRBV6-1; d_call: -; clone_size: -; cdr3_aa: CASSRQTSYEQYF; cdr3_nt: TGTGCCAGCAGTCGACAGACCTCCTACGAGCAGTACTTC
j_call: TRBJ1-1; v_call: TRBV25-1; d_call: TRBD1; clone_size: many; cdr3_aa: CASSEYGVGGIEAFF; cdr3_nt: TGTGCCAGCAGTGAATATGGGGTAGGGGGCATTGAAGCTTTCTTT
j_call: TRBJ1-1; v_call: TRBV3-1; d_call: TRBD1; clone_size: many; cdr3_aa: CASSRQGARTEAFF; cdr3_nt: TGTGCCAGCAGCAGACAGGGGGCACGGACTGAAGCTTTCTTT
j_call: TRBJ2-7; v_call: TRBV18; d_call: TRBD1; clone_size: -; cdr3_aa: CASSPSVTGTGSYEQYF; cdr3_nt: TGTGCCAGCTCACCATCAGTGACCGGGACAGGGTCCTACGAGCAGTACTTC
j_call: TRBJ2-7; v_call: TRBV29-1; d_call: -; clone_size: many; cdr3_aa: CSVTGSPGEQYF; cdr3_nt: TGCAGCGTTACCGGCTCCCCGGGCGAGCAGTACTTC
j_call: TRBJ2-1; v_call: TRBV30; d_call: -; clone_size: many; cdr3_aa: CAWSIYSYNEQFF; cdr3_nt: TGTGCCTGGTCGATCTATTCCTACAATGAGCAGTTCTTC